Listed below are T cell receptor beta chains from one sample, sequenced in a study of T-cell memory formation after mild COVID-19. TCRdb redid the calling of the 5' RACE reads with MiXCR, one entry per CDR3 protein. The sample lists around 450,000 distinct CDR3 sequences; 20% to 25% were seen once. Source material: PBMCs or a T cell subset sorted from them (not recorded which). These receptors all stem from an adult woman who had mild COVID-19 (a few samples of this study predate the infection). Cell type and time point are not known. Each CDR3 is given with its conserved first and last residue. D genes are given only for firm matches. For some rows the clone size is stated as once, few or many, or as a class when expanded; others skip it.

abundance	v_gene	j_gene	d_gene	len	CDR3nt	CDR3aa
few	TRBV29-1	TRBJ2-5	-	11	TGCAGCGCGGTACAGGGAGAGACCCAGTACTTC	CSAVQGETQYF
-	TRBV12-3/TRBV12-4	TRBJ1-5	-	14	TGTGCCAGCAGTTCCGACAAGAGCAATCAGCCCCAGCATTTT	CASSSDKSNQPQHF
-	TRBV3-1	TRBJ2-1	TRBD2	14	TGTGCCAGCAGCCAATTACTAGCGGACAATGAGCAGTTCTTC	CASSQLLADNEQFF
-	TRBV24-1	TRBJ2-3	-	14	TGTGCCACCAGTGACCCTGGGCTCACAGATACGCAGTATTTT	CATSDPGLTDTQYF
few	TRBV12-3/TRBV12-4	TRBJ2-7	-	12	TGTGCCAGCAGTCCAGGGGAGGGAGAGCAGTACTTC	CASSPGEGEQYF
few	TRBV4-3	TRBJ2-7	-	15	TGCGCCAGCAGCCAAGATCCCAACAGGGCGGGCGAGCAGTACTTC	CASSQDPNRAGEQYF
-	TRBV4-2	TRBJ2-5	TRBD2	16	TGTGCCAGCAGCCAAGTTCTAGCGGGGATGGGGGAGACCCAGTACTTC	CASSQVLAGMGETQYF
few	TRBV12-3/TRBV12-4	TRBJ1-5	-	18	TGTGCCAGCAGTTTAAGGGCTACGCCAGCACATAGCAATCAGCCCCAGCATTTT	CASSLRATPAHSNQPQHF
few	TRBV3-1	TRBJ1-1	-	14	TGTGCCAGCAGCCAACCACACGCAGGGATTGAAGCTTTCTTT	CASSQPHAGIEAFF
-	TRBV9	TRBJ1-6	TRBD1	15	TGTGCCAGCAGCGTATCGGGACAGGGAAATTCACCCCTCCACTTT	CASSVSGQGNSPLHF
-	TRBV7-3	TRBJ2-2	TRBD1	18	TGTGCCAGCAGCTTAAGTCCGGGACAGGGGGCAGGGACCGGGGAGCTGTTTTTT	CASSLSPGQGAGTGELFF
-	TRBV24-1	TRBJ1-2	-	13	TGTGCCACCAGTGTTTCGGGTCTCCCAGGCTACACCTTC	CATSVSGLPGYTF
-	TRBV7-3	TRBJ2-2	TRBD2	14	TGTGCCAGTCTAGCGGGAGAAGGCACCGGGGAGCTGTTTTTT	CASLAGEGTGELFF
-	TRBV7-2	TRBJ2-2	-	15	TGTGCCAGCAGCTGGGGCAGGGGAGGCACCGGGGAGCTGTTTTTT	CASSWGRGGTGELFF
-	TRBV6-6	TRBJ2-2	-	16	TGTGCCAGCAGTTACTCGAGACAGTCGAACACCGGGGAGCTGTTTTTT	CASSYSRQSNTGELFF
few	TRBV5-1	TRBJ1-2	-	14	TGCGCCAGCAGCTCCGGGGTGGGGCCGGGTGGCTACACCTTC	CASSSGVGPGGYTF
-	TRBV6-2/TRBV6-3	TRBJ1-4	-	16	TGTGCCAGCAGTGACCTCAGGACCTCTCGCGGGCCAAAACTGTTTTTT	CASSDLRTSRGPKLFF
-	TRBV5-6	TRBJ1-1	TRBD1	16	TGTGCCAGCAGCTCCGGGACAGGGGTTTTACGGACTGAAGCTTTCTTT	CASSSGTGVLRTEAFF
few	TRBV6-5	TRBJ1-1	-	15	TGTGCCAGCAGTCCCGACAGCCTAGGGAACACTGAAGCTTTCTTT	CASSPDSLGNTEAFF
-	TRBV19	TRBJ1-2	TRBD1	14	TGTGCCAGTAGTACAGGGGGCGCCGCCTATGGCTACACCTTC	CASSTGGAAYGYTF
-	TRBV4-1	TRBJ2-2	TRBD2	15	TGCGCCAGCAGCTTGACGGGGGGGGACACCGGGGAGCTGTTTTTT	CASSLTGGDTGELFF
few	TRBV4-2	TRBJ2-2	-	13	TGTGCCAGCAGCCAAGTAGGGTCCGGGGAGCTGTTTTTT	CASSQVGSGELFF
-	TRBV6-1	TRBJ2-1	TRBD2	19	TGTGCCAGCAGACCCATCCCCAGGGGACTAGCGGGCGTACTCAATGAGCAGTTCTTC	CASRPIPRGLAGVLNEQFF
few	TRBV5-1	TRBJ2-1	TRBD1	12	TGCGCCAGCAGCCCAGGGGGCTTTGAGCAGTTCTTC	CASSPGGFEQFF
few	TRBV7-6	TRBJ2-7	TRBD2	14	TGTGCCAGCAGCCCCAGCGGGAGGGCCCACGAGCAGTACTTC	CASSPSGRAHEQYF
-	TRBV18	TRBJ2-1	TRBD2	15	TGTGCCAGCTCACCATATCCAGCGGGAGACAATGAGCAGTTCTTC	CASSPYPAGDNEQFF
few	TRBV5-1	TRBJ2-3	TRBD2	16	TGCGCCAGCAGCTTGGCTAGCGGGGGGGCCACAGATACGCAGTATTTT	CASSLASGGATDTQYF
-	TRBV29-1	TRBJ2-5	-	13	TGCAGCGTTGTCAGTCTTCTCTTGGAGACCCAGTACTTC	CSVVSLLLETQYF
once	TRBV25-1	TRBJ2-2	-	16	TGTGCCAGCAGTGAATATGGGGGACTCTTCACCGGGGAGCTGTTTTTT	CASSEYGGLFTGELFF
-	TRBV29-1	TRBJ2-5	-	14	TGCAGCGTTGCAGGGCAGCCCGTACAAGAGACCCAGTACTTC	CSVAGQPVQETQYF
many	TRBV9	TRBJ1-1	-	15	TGTGCCAGCAGCGTAGACGGGGCCTTGAACACTGAAGCTTTCTTT	CASSVDGALNTEAFF
-	TRBV18	TRBJ2-7	-	13	TGTGCCAGCTCACCACCGATAGGTTACGAGCAGTACTTC	CASSPPIGYEQYF
many	TRBV29-1	TRBJ2-1	-	12	TGCAGCGTTGCTCAGGGGTGGGATGAGCAGTTCTTC	CSVAQGWDEQFF
-	TRBV5-1	TRBJ1-2	-	12	TGCGCCAGCAGGGTGGCGGACTATGGCTACACCTTC	CASRVADYGYTF
few	TRBV9	TRBJ1-1	-	17	TGTGCCAGCAGCGTATCCGGGGCAACTTCTCTGAACACTGAAGCTTTCTTT	CASSVSGATSLNTEAFF
-	TRBV12-3/TRBV12-4	TRBJ2-7	-	13	TGTGCCAGCAGTCTATCGATGGACTACGAGCAGTACTTC	CASSLSMDYEQYF